This T cell receptor (beta chain) was captured by sequencing in a study of blood T cell repertoires in COVID-19. Study-wide background: PBMCs, B-cell-depleted T cells, or T cells were the source of the cDNA or gDNA that made up the material.

Original processing notes: Amplification of reference gene primers was used by the study to estimate nucleated cell counts. Generated by immunoSEQ multiplex PCR, the TCRdb table keeps only in-frame clones and is missing some. D and trimming were read from the DNA, whereas the V and J calls and clone size are those reported in that table. The table records some 150,000 clones, roughly 87% of them present only once. Germline values: CDR1 SGHDT, CDR2 YYEEEE. The CDR3 has 16 amino acids. The J segment lost 0 bases and the V segment lost 4 bases, leaving 8 bases of the junction unmatched. The chain recombines TRBV5-6 with TRBJ1-2; 8 nucleotides match TRBD1. The receptor's source is a woman between 55 and 75 years old who had recovered from COVID-19. Source material: peripheral blood. CDR3 nucleotides: TGTGCCAGCAGCCACAGGGGGAGGACAACTAACTATGGCTACACCTTC. This gives the protein CASSHRGRTTNYGYTF.